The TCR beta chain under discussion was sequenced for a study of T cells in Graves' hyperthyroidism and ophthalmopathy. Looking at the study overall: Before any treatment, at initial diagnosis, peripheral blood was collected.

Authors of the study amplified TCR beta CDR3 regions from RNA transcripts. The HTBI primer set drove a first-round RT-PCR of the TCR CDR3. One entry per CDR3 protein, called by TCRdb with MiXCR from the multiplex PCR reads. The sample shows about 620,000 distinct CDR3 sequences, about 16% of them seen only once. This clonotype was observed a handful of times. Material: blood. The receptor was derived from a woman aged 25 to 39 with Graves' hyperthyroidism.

This chain's CDR3 is CATSDSGLGNQPQHF. In DNA, the CDR3 is TGTGCCACCAGTGATTCCGGACTGGGGAATCAGCCCCAGCATTTT. The chain uses TRBV24-1 and TRBJ1-5; no reliable D call. Germline V gene lookup returns CDR1 KGHDR and CDR2 SFDVKD. V was pared by 2 bases and J by 4 bases, with 11 bases between. The CDR3 has 15 residues.